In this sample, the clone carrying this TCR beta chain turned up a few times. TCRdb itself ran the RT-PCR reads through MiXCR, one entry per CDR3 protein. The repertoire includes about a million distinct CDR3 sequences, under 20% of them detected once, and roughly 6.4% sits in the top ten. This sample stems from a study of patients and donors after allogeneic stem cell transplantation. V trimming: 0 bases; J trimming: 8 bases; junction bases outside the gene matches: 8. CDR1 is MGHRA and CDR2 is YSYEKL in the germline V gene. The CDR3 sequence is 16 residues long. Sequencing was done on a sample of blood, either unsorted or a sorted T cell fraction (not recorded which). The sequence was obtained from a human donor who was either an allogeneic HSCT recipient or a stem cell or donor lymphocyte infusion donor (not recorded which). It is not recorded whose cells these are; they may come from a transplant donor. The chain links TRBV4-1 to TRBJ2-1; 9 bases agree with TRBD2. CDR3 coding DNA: TGCGCCAGCAGCCAAGAAAAGGCGGGAGGGCCCGATGAGCAGTTCTTC. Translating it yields CASSQEKAGGPDEQFF.